This passage covers 17 T cell receptor beta chains from one sample sequenced in a study of blood T cell repertoires in COVID-19. Profiling relied on immunoSEQ multiplex PCR, and the TCRdb table lists in-frame clones only, not all of them. The table lists approximately 50,000 clones, more than 70% of them singletons, with 28% in the top ten. The sequenced material came from peripheral blood. These receptors all stem from a woman aged 80 or older with acute or convalescent COVID-19.

The V and J genes are TRBV3-1 (or the pseudogene TRBV3-2) and TRBJ1-6; D remains ambiguous. CDR1 and CDR2 from the germline V gene are LGHDT and YNNKEL (reference sequence). Trimming removed 1 base at V and 9 bases at J, with 10 bases between. The CDR3 runs 14 residues. The CDR3 sequence: CASSQVLISSPLHF. Here the CDR3 DNA reads TGTGCCAGCAGCCAAGTCCTTATCAGTTCACCCCTCCACTTT.

The V call is TRBV30, the J call TRBJ1-2, with a possible D match to TRBD1 (5 bases). This CDR3 spans 15 amino acids. From germline, CDR1 is GTSNPN and CDR2 SVGIG (reference sequence). V lost 2 bases to trimming and J lost 4 bases, with 17 bases between them. In nucleotides, the CDR3 is TGTGCCTGGAGTCATGGGACCTGGCGGGGCTATGGCTACACCTTC. Translation gives CAWSHGTWRGYGYTF.

The chain recombines TRBV30 with TRBJ1-5, with D possibly matching TRBD1 (5 bases). The CDR3 totals 13 residues. The V end was cut by 2 bases, the J end by 7 bases, with 12 bases between. The germline V gene has CDR1 GTSNPN and CDR2 SVGIG (reference sequence). CDR3 sequence: CAWSHRTDQPQHF. As DNA, the CDR3 is TGTGCCTGGAGTCACAGGACCGACCAGCCCCAGCATTTT.

The J gene is TRBJ2-1, the V gene TRBV6-5, with TRBD2 matching 10 bases. V lost 6 bases and J lost 6; bases outside the gene matches: 8. The CDR3 extends over 15 amino acids. From germline, CDR1 is MNHEY and CDR2 SVGAGI. This chain's CDR3 is CASSRTSGVGNEQFF. The CDR3 DNA follows: TGTGCCAGCAGCCGTACTAGCGGGGTGGGCAATGAGCAGTTCTTC.

The V and J genes are TRBV7-9 and TRBJ1-6; 7 bases map to TRBD1. J gave up 0 bases and V 5 bases, and 10 bases lay outside the gene matches. The CDR3 length is 18 residues. From germline, CDR1 is SEHNR and CDR2 FQNEAQ (reference sequence). In DNA form, the CDR3 reads TGTGCCAGCAGCGAGGGACAGTTCATAAGCTCCTATAATTCACCCCTCCACTTT. Its protein product is CASSEGQFISSYNSPLHF.

This chain joins TRBV4-1 and TRBJ1-4; D perhaps matches TRBD1 (6 bases). V was trimmed by 1 base and J by 6 bases, leaving 15 bases between them. Per the germline V gene, CDR1 is MGHRA and CDR2 is YSYEKL. This CDR3 comprises 16 residues. The CDR3 bases are TGCGCCAGCAGCCAAGCCAAGGGGGGGCTGGATGAAAAACTGTTTTTT. Its protein product is CASSQAKGGLDEKLFF.

This clone showed up just once. The genes are TRBV5-1 and TRBJ2-3; 7 nucleotides agree with TRBD1. J gave up 3 bases and V 4 bases, and 8 bases lay outside the gene matches. From germline, CDR1 is SGHRS and CDR2 YFSETQ. The CDR3 runs to 15 residues. CDR3 in amino acids: CASSGSGGETDTQYF. DNA for the CDR3: TGCGCCAGCAGCGGTTCAGGGGGTGAGACAGATACGCAGTATTTT.

The genes are TRBV2 and TRBJ2-3; 8 nucleotides match TRBD2. The ends lost 4 bases at V and 4 bases at J; junction bases unmatched: 7. Germline V gives CDR1 SNHLY, CDR2 FYNNEI. The CDR3 is 15 residues long. This CDR3 reads CASSVRAGGADTQYF. The CDR3 DNA reads as TGTGCCAGCAGTGTAAGGGCGGGGGGCGCAGATACGCAGTATTTT.

The chain employs TRBV19 and TRBJ2-2; 13 bases are a match to TRBD2. V lost 8 bases to trimming and J lost 5 bases; unmatched junction nucleotides: 11. Germline CDR1 reads LNHDA; CDR2 reads SQIVND (reference sequence). The CDR3 loop spans 17 amino acids. The chain's CDR3 is CASSKKGLAGYTGELFF. Written as DNA, the CDR3 is TGTGCCAGTTCTAAAAAGGGACTAGCGGGGTATACCGGGGAGCTGTTTTTT.

V gene TRBV5-1 combines with J gene TRBJ2-2; TRBD1 aligns across 8 bases. The ends lost 0 bases at V and 5 bases at J; junction bases unmatched: 9. Germline V gene sequence: CDR1 SGHRS, CDR2 YFSETQ. CDR3 length: 17 residues. The CDR3: CASSLEAGGLETGELFF. The CDR3 bases are TGCGCCAGCAGCTTGGAGGCAGGGGGCCTGGAAACCGGGGAGCTGTTTTTT.

The V gene is TRBV19, the J gene TRBJ1-5; 7 bases map to TRBD1. Germline V gene data show CDR1 as LNHDA and CDR2 as SQIVND (reference sequence). V gave up 6 bases and J gave up 4 bases; unmatched junction bases: 9. This CDR3 has 15 amino acids. As DNA, the CDR3 is TGTGCCAGTAGCCCCGGGACAGATGAAAATCAGCCCCAGCATTTT. This translates into CASSPGTDENQPQHF.

The rearrangement uses TRBV12-3 or TRBV12-4 and TRBJ1-2, with TRBD1 as a possible D gene (5 bases). CDR3 length equals 13 residues. V was shortened by 5 bases and J by 8 bases, with 15 bases between the two germline ends. Here the CDR3 DNA reads TGTGCCAGCAGTCGGACACCCGGGCCGGGCTACACCTTC. This translates into CASSRTPGPGYTF.

The V call is TRBV3-1 (or the pseudogene TRBV3-2), the J call TRBJ2-5, with 8 bases identical to TRBD2. V was pared by 4 bases and J by 1 base, with 8 bases of the junction left unmatched. Per the germline V gene, CDR1 is LGHDT and CDR2 is YNNKEL (reference sequence). The CDR3 is made up of 16 amino acids. DNA of the CDR3: TGTGCCAGCAGCCCCCGAGGAGCGGGAGCCCAAGAGACCCAGTACTTC. Protein sequence: CASSPRGAGAQETQYF.

The genes are TRBV2 and TRBJ2-7; TRBD1 aligns across 8 bases. Unmatched junction bases numbered 18, after V lost 8 bases and J lost 6 bases. Germline V gene lookup returns CDR1 SNHLY and CDR2 FYNNEI. This CDR3 is 16 amino acids long. The CDR3 reads CASSQFSGTGGGEQYF. In DNA form, the CDR3 reads TGTGCCAGCTCCCAATTCTCCGGGACAGGAGGCGGCGAGCAGTACTTC.

The J gene is TRBJ1-2, the V gene TRBV3-1 (or the pseudogene TRBV3-2); D might be TRBD1 (5 bases). The germline V gene has CDR1 LGHDT and CDR2 YNNKEL (reference sequence). CDR3 length: 13 residues. The V end was cut by 4 bases, the J end by 4 bases, with 10 bases between. DNA for the CDR3: TGTGCCAGCAGCCCGACAGCCCTCTATGGCTACACCTTC. This codes for CASSPTALYGYTF.

The chain employs TRBV6-5 and TRBJ1-5; tentatively, D is TRBD1 (5 bases). Looked up from germline, CDR1 is MNHEY and CDR2 is SVGAGI. CDR3 size: 13 residues. The V gene lost 7 bases and the J gene lost 9 bases, with 16 bases spanning the gap. The CDR3 nucleotides are TGTGCCAGCACCCAGGGTTTCAATTCGCCCCAGCATTTT. This translates into CASTQGFNSPQHF.

This clone was observed a single time. The chain links TRBV30 to TRBJ1-2, with TRBD1 identical over 9 bases. CDR1 GTSNPN and CDR2 SVGIG come from the germline V gene (reference sequence). The CDR3 runs 13 residues. The ends lost 2 bases at V and 3 bases at J; junction bases unmatched: 1. CDR3 nucleotides: TGTGCCTGGAGTCGGGACAGGGACTATGGCTACACCTTC. Translation gives CAWSRDRDYGYTF. Drawing the rest from reference TRBV30 and TRBJ1-2, the complete variable domain is SQTIHQWPATLVQPVGSPLSLECTVEGTSNPNLYWYRQAAGRGLQLLFYSVGIGQISSEVPQNLSASRPQDRQFILSSKKLLLSDSGFYLCAWSRDRDYGYTFGSGTRLTVV.